The source of this T cell receptor (beta chain) is a study of T cells in localized non-small cell lung cancer (dated by TCRdb to 2019 to 2021). Study-level background: The study analyzed T cell repertoires of about 230 early-stage NSCLC patients, comparing tumors and uninvolved tumor-adjacent lungs. The cohort was made up of roughly 250 treatment-naive NSCLC patients whose localized lung tumors had been resected. Of the NSCLC patients, around 130 were male and some 97 were female, and the mean age was approximately 64 years. Broader findings and caveats from the paper: Because multi-region tumor sequencing was not performed, intratumor heterogeneity could not be ruled out. The highest T cell clonality was observed in uninvolved tumor-adjacent lung, where clonality exceeded that of tumor, suggesting that antigenic responses were more focused in uninvolved tumor-adjacent lung. A median of roughly 60 of the top 100 tumor clones were detected in paired uninvolved adjacent lung, and some 28 of these tumor clones were also found among the top 100 clones of the paired uninvolved adjacent lung. Longer overall survival was associated with higher blood T cell density, whereas shorter survival was associated with higher adjacent-lung clonality. Because the study design was exploratory, TCR variables were selected using unadjusted p-values without false-discovery rate correction.

At diagnosis, tumor, uninvolved tumor-adjacent lung and peripheral blood were collected and then preserved as a mix of FFPE and fresh-frozen material. Blood samples were analyzed as peripheral blood mononuclear cells for TCR repertoire profiling. Concerning this clone: Its recognized antigen is unknown. Base quality data are lacking; no much larger clone is found one base away.

The immunoSEQ Assay was used to sequence TCR beta CDR3 regions from DNA. Regarding the original processing steps: T cell density was computed as TCR beta template counts normalized to usable DNA estimated by amplifying housekeeping genes. Richness was estimated with the preseqR package, extrapolating to 400,000 templates for PBMC samples and 120,000 templates for tissue samples. Clonality was defined as one minus Pielou's evenness. To identify tissue-enriched TCRs, differential abundance testing was run on productive amino-acid clonotypes with a minimum total count of 5 and an alpha of 0.1. The Jaccard Index and the Morisita Overlap Index were used to measure how much the repertoires overlapped between compartments. GLIPH grouped TCR beta CDR3s together with public tetramer-defined viral CDR3s, and a viral motif had to include at least three viral sequences and also show V-gene enrichment. As stored in TCRdb, this immuneACCESS dataset retains in-frame rearrangements with V and J assigned. A fraction of the clones does not appear; measured against another copy, unresolved V genes explain less than half of the discrepancy, and the remainder lacks a known reason. The DNA was the basis for D and trimming; V, J and clone size are from that table. The sample table lists around 26,000 clones, approximately 90% of them with a count of one. Roughly 4.1% of the sample comes from the top ten.

The CDR3, from cysteine to phenylalanine, totals 17 residues. The CDR3 DNA has 51 bases and is translated from base 1. The V end gives up 4 bases and the J end 1 base, leaving 13 bases in the junction not matched to a gene. Per the germline V gene, SGHRS is the CDR1 and YFSETQ is the CDR2. The rearranged chain carries TRBV5-1 and TRBJ2-7; a stretch of 8 junction bases matches TRBD1. This receptor was identified in an older female donor with stage II squamous cell lung carcinoma. The sample was peripheral blood, taken before any cancer treatment. CDR3 reads: CASSPPVARGLSYEQYF. At the DNA level, the sequence is TGCGCCAGCAGCCCCCCCGTTGCCAGGGGGCTGTCCTACGAGCAGTACTTC.